This TCR beta chain appears in the sequencing data of a study of blood T cell repertoires in COVID-19. Study at large: The United States, Italy and Spain were the sources of the acute and convalescent COVID-19 samples. T cells, B-cell-depleted T cells, or PBMCs provided the cDNA or gDNA that served as material.

In the original workflow: Cell counts per sample came from amplifying reference gene primers. Clones were read by immunoSEQ multiplex PCR, and TCRdb kept only the in-frame ones, dropping some. The V and J calls and clone size were taken over from that table, and D and trimming were inferred from the DNA. The repertoire consists of 150,000 to 200,000 clones, with 75% to 95% occurring once and the leading ten covering 0.45% to 0.65%. CDR3 length equals 12 residues. Germline loops: CDR1 LNHDA, CDR2 SQIVND (reference sequence). The germline V and J ends were trimmed by 4 bases and 7 bases, with 8 bases remaining between them.

The receptor was derived from a man between 45 and 60 years old with acute or convalescent COVID-19. The specimen was peripheral blood. The V call is TRBV19, the J call TRBJ2-4; D possibly corresponds to TRBD1 (7 bases). DNA for the CDR3: TGTGCCAGTAGTACAGGGGGGAACATTCAGTACTTC. This gives the protein CASSTGGNIQYF.